This T cell receptor beta chain stems from a study of T cells after yellow fever vaccination (dated by TCRdb to the late 2010s). Regarding the research as a whole: Libraries from fractions with low cell numbers were prepared with the SMART-Seq v4 Ultra Low Input RNA kit. To follow T-cell clones before and after both primary and booster YFV17D yellow fever vaccination, bulk TCR alpha and beta repertoires underwent longitudinal sequencing. Two healthy male donors, one aged 18 to 29 and one aged 30 to 40 years, made up the cohort. Bulk PBMC replicates and cell subsets were isolated from blood drawn at multiple timepoints before and after both primary and secondary immunization. What the work shows at the level of the full study, not this receptor alone: A small fraction of clonotypes showed up in both the CD4 and CD8 compartments, probably as a result of convergent recombination. The secondary T-cell response was weaker than the primary response but faster, peaking on day 5 instead of day 15. FACS-sorted repertoires could contain abundant contaminating clonotypes from the bulk population, so computational filtering was required. Because the study included only two donors, the extent to which the findings can be generalized is limited. After the booster, most of the clones that had expanded following primary vaccination were detected again (almost 98% of CD4 and around 90% of CD8), which suggests that memory was broadly maintained.

TCR cDNA was synthesized by 5'RACE template switching, through which a universal primer site and unique molecular identifiers were introduced. cDNA synthesis was primed from both the TCR alpha and TCR beta constant segments. Libraries were amplified in two PCR steps, with sample barcodes and sequencing adapters added in the second step. Sequencing of the libraries was done on either Illumina HiSeq 2500 (2x100 bp) or NovaSeq (2x150 bp). The authors' analysis ran thus. MIGEC was used to demultiplex reads and collapse the reads into UMI consensus sequences, and MiXCR was used for V(D)J alignment. Vaccine-responding clonotypes were identified with edgeR using replicate PBMC samples, with FDR below 0.01 and a log2 fold change above 5 up to day 15 being required. Each bulk clonotype was labeled CD4 or CD8 based on which sequenced repertoire, CD4 or CD8, contained the clonotype at higher abundance. Through fastp at Q25 and MiXCR, TCRdb rebuilt clones from the public reads, retaining in-frame beta chains. Every CDR3 protein is listed once, alongside the most common genes and DNA of its rows. The V and J calls were determined by TCRdb, not by the authors. This sample holds approximately 580,000 distinct CDR3 sequences; around a sixth were observed only once. The top ten clones comprise approximately 15% of the sample.

The treatment or condition label corresponds to: live attenuated yellow fever vaccine strain. At every blood-draw timepoint, two biological replicates of bulk PBMCs were collected. PBMCs were isolated from peripheral blood using a standard Ficoll-Paque protocol. TriZol was used to extract RNA from bulk PBMCs, CD4 and CD8 fractions, and dextramer-positive and dextramer-negative fractions. For CDR1 and CDR2, the germline V gene lists MNHNS and SASEGT. Reading from cysteine to phenylalanine, the CDR3 counts 14 amino acids. CDR3 DNA is the only sequence kept; it has 42 bases, read in frame from the first base. Deletion took 2 bases off V and 3 bases off J, with a span of 8 bases between the germline ends. As for this clonotype: It has no known antigen specificity. Base qualities are missing; no much larger clone stands one base away.

Sequenced material: PBMCs, taken less than 6 days after the first yellow fever vaccination. This receptor was identified in a young man who received the YFV17D yellow fever vaccine. Here the chain combines TRBV6-1 and TRBJ1-5; no confident D gene assignment can be made. The bases are TGTGCCAGCAGTGAACGAGCATACAATCAGCCCCAGCATTTT. Translated, this is CASSERAYNQPQHF.